The rows below give T cell receptor beta chains drawn from one sample of a study of CD4 T cells in relation to SARS-CoV-2 and coronaviruses. For these receptors, no antigen is known. The method was immunoSEQ multiplex PCR; TCRdb's version includes in-frame clones alone and lacks a portion of them. This table has approximately 20,000 clones, 75% to 85% appearing once. Sequencing was done on a sample of CD4+ T cells from PBMCs, cultured in vitro. The receptors stem from a human donor in good health. Each CDR3 is given with its conserved first and last residue. Fields, in order: CDR3 DNA, CDR3 protein, J gene, D gene, clone size, V gene, CDR3 length. A D gene is named only where the DNA matches it firmly. Some rows have no size entry. The others give once, few or many, or a class for an expanded clone.

TGCGCCAGCAGCTCTCCGGGACTAGCAGGAGAGACCCAGTACTTC	CASSSPGLAGETQYF	TRBJ2-5	TRBD2	-	TRBV5-1	15
TGTGCCAGCAGCTTCCCAGCTTCCTATGGCTACACCTTC	CASSFPASYGYTF	TRBJ1-2	-	-	TRBV5-6	13
TGTGCCAGCAGCTTAGATGACGGTAGCGATATACCCAATGAGCAGTTCTTC	CASSLDDGSDIPNEQFF	TRBJ2-1	-	-	TRBV11-3	17
TGTGCCAGCAGCTCTGGGGGCCGACAGGGGGACTATGGCTACACCTTC	CASSSGGRQGDYGYTF	TRBJ1-2	TRBD1	-	TRBV7-6	16
TGTGCCAGCAGCGTAGCCGGGACAGGGGACTTCGAGCAGTACTTC	CASSVAGTGDFEQYF	TRBJ2-7	TRBD1	-	TRBV9	15
TGCGCCAGCAGCTTGTCTGGTAGCGGGGGTGGAGAGACCCAGTACTTC	CASSLSGSGGGETQYF	TRBJ2-5	TRBD2	-	TRBV5-1	16
TGTGCCAGCAGCCAGGGGGCGTACACTGAAGCTTTCTTT	CASSQGAYTEAFF	TRBJ1-1	-	-	TRBV3-1/TRBV3-2	13
TGTGCCAGCAGTACGACAGGGGTCGGGGAGCAGTACTTC	CASSTTGVGEQYF	TRBJ2-7	TRBD1	few	TRBV6-5	13
TGCGCCAGCAGCCTTGCTGGGGGGGGAAATGAAAAACTGTTTTTT	CASSLAGGGNEKLFF	TRBJ1-4	-	-	TRBV5-1	15
TGCGCCAGCAGCCTTGGACAGGCCGAGGCTAATGAAAAACTGTTTTTT	CASSLGQAEANEKLFF	TRBJ1-4	TRBD1	-	TRBV4-3	16
TGTGCCAGCAGTAGCGGGGAGACAGGGGACACTGAAGCTTTCTTT	CASSSGETGDTEAFF	TRBJ1-1	TRBD1	-	TRBV6-5	15
TGTGCCAGTGGAAACCCCTACGAGCAGTACTTC	CASGNPYEQYF	TRBJ2-7	-	-	TRBV6-6	11
TGTGCCAGCAGCTTTTCAGCAATGAACACTGAAGCTTTCTTT	CASSFSAMNTEAFF	TRBJ1-1	-	-	TRBV7-2	14
TGTGCCAGCAGCCAATCCGGAGGCGGGTCCTACGAGCAGTACTTC	CASSQSGGGSYEQYF	TRBJ2-7	-	few	TRBV3-1/TRBV3-2	15
TGCGCCAGCAGCCAAGATCTAATCAAGGGACGGGGCACCGGGGAGCTGTTTTTT	CASSQDLIKGRGTGELFF	TRBJ2-2	-	once	TRBV4-3	18
TGTGCCAGCAGCCTCCAATCCCTGGGGGGGGCAGATGGCTACACCTTC	CASSLQSLGGADGYTF	TRBJ1-2	-	-	TRBV3-1/TRBV3-2	16
TGTGCCAGCAGCTTAGCAGGTTTCTACGAGCAGTACTTC	CASSLAGFYEQYF	TRBJ2-7	-	-	TRBV7-2	13
TGTGCCAGCTCATACAGGGAGGGGAACACAGATACGCAGTATTTT	CASSYREGNTDTQYF	TRBJ2-3	-	once	TRBV18	15
TGTGCCAGCAGCCGAGGAGCGGACAACACCGGGGAGCTGTTTTTT	CASSRGADNTGELFF	TRBJ2-2	-	-	TRBV4-2	15
TGTGCCAGCGTTAAAGGGGGATATAATGAAAAACTGTTTTTT	CASVKGGYNEKLFF	TRBJ1-4	-	-	TRBV19	14
TGTGCCAGCAGACCTCCAGGGGGATCCTACGAGCAGTACTTC	CASRPPGGSYEQYF	TRBJ2-7	TRBD1	-	TRBV28	14
TGTGCCAGCAGGCCGACAGGGGGCCACATTCAGTACTTC	CASRPTGGHIQYF	TRBJ2-4	TRBD1	few	TRBV5-5	13
TGTGCCAGCAGTGAACGCAGGGTCACTGAAGCTTTCTTT	CASSERRVTEAFF	TRBJ1-1	-	few	TRBV2	13
TGTGCCAGCAGCAGGACTACTTACGAGCAGTACTTC	CASSRTTYEQYF	TRBJ2-7	-	-	TRBV12-3/TRBV12-4	12
TGTGCCAGCAGCTCGTGGGGCATTCCTGGGTATCAGCCCCAGCATTTT	CASSSWGIPGYQPQHF	TRBJ1-5	-	-	TRBV5-6	16
TGTGCCAGCAGCCAAGACGACAGGGTGAAGGGCTACACCTTC	CASSQDDRVKGYTF	TRBJ1-2	TRBD1	-	TRBV3-1/TRBV3-2	14
TGTGCCAGCAGTCTCAAGCGGGGCGGACACCAAGAGACCCAGTACTTC	CASSLKRGGHQETQYF	TRBJ2-5	TRBD2	-	TRBV6-2/TRBV6-3	16
TGTGCCAGTAGTACCACCGGGGGGTCAGATACGCAGTATTTT	CASSTTGGSDTQYF	TRBJ2-3	TRBD2	-	TRBV19	14
TGTGCCAGCAGCCAAGCCAAAGCGGCGGTAGGAGAGACCCAGTACTTC	CASSQAKAAVGETQYF	TRBJ2-5	-	-	TRBV3-1/TRBV3-2	16
TGTGCCAGCAGCGTAGCTCCCCCCCAGGGGTTAAGCACAGATACGCAGTATTTT	CASSVAPPQGLSTDTQYF	TRBJ2-3	-	-	TRBV9	18
TGTGCCACCAGTGAAGGGACAGGGAATCAGCCCCAGCATTTT	CATSEGTGNQPQHF	TRBJ1-5	TRBD1	-	TRBV24-1	14
TGCGCCAGCAGCCCCGGTGGTCGACAGCTCAAAGAGACCCAGTACTTC	CASSPGGRQLKETQYF	TRBJ2-5	-	-	TRBV4-1	16
TGTGCCAGCACCTCCGGGCGGGTCGACCGGGGGCAGTTCTTC	CASTSGRVDRGQFF	TRBJ2-1	-	-	TRBV2	14
TGTGCCAGCAGCCGGACGGGGAGGGGGACCGGGGAGCTGTTTTTT	CASSRTGRGTGELFF	TRBJ2-2	-	once	TRBV5-4	15
TGTGCCAGCAGCTCCCAGGGGGGGGAAAGAGAGAGCTCCTACAATGAGCAGTTCTTC	CASSSQGGERESSYNEQFF	TRBJ2-1	-	-	TRBV11-2	19
TGCGCCAGCAGCCAAGAGTGGGGTCAGACAGGGGCCGCCAAAAACATTCAGTACTTC	CASSQEWGQTGAAKNIQYF	TRBJ2-4	TRBD1	-	TRBV4-3	19
TGCGCCAGCAGCTTCTCAGGGGCTCCCTCTGGAAACACCATATATTTT	CASSFSGAPSGNTIYF	TRBJ1-3	-	-	TRBV5-1	16
TGTGCCAGCAGCTTGCTGGGGGCGGATAAAGGCTACACCTTC	CASSLLGADKGYTF	TRBJ1-2	-	-	TRBV5-6	14
TGTGCCAGTAGTGGCAGACTAGCGGGGTCCTACAATGAGCAGTTCTTC	CASSGRLAGSYNEQFF	TRBJ2-1	TRBD2	-	TRBV19	16
TGTGCCAGCAGCCGGACAGTACGGGGTGGCTACACCTTC	CASSRTVRGGYTF	TRBJ1-2	-	-	TRBV5-6	13
TGTGCCAGCAGCTTAGAAGGGACTAGCGTGGCCACCGGGGAGCTGTTTTTT	CASSLEGTSVATGELFF	TRBJ2-2	TRBD2	-	TRBV7-8	17
TGTGCCAGCAGCCAAGATGCGACGGGGGGGGAGACCCAGTACTTC	CASSQDATGGETQYF	TRBJ2-5	TRBD2	-	TRBV4-2	15
TGTGCCAGTAGTATAGCTGGGGGCGATGAAAAACTGTTTTTT	CASSIAGGDEKLFF	TRBJ1-4	-	-	TRBV19	14
TGTGCCAGCAGCTCTCGGGACGGTCTAAACTATGGCTACACCTTC	CASSSRDGLNYGYTF	TRBJ1-2	-	-	TRBV7-2	15